The present TCR beta chain was sequenced within a study of blood T cell repertoires in COVID-19. CDR1 and CDR2 (germline): MDHEN, SYDVKM. Trimming took 5 bases from V and 7 from J, leaving 15 bases between them. This CDR3 spans 14 amino acids. This table comes from immunoSEQ multiplex PCR, and its TCRdb copy is limited to in-frame clones, with some not included. The data hold approximately 250,000 clones, with about 89% observed a single time. On this clone itself: Other DNA sequences in this specimen translate into the identical CDR3.

The clonotype originates from a man in his forties or fifties with active or convalescent COVID-19. The sample taken for sequencing was peripheral blood. The V call is TRBV28, the J call TRBJ1-5; D unresolved. The CDR3 reads CASSPPEGGQPQHF. The CDR3 DNA reads as TGTGCCAGCAGTCCCCCCGAGGGCGGGCAGCCCCAGCATTTT.